This entry lists 18 T cell receptor beta chains sequenced from one sample in a study of HIV-infected patients and healthy controls. Whole blood was used without fractionation, so all unsorted peripheral T cells were included. Alpha and beta constant-region primers primed reverse transcription of about 500 ng RNA. Alpha and beta chain libraries were made separately by chain-specific third strand synthesis with multiplexing indices. TCRdb used MiXCR to reprocess the 5' RACE reads, holding one entry per CDR3 protein. The repertoire holds roughly 10,000 distinct CDR3 sequences, with about 7.3% as singletons. The source material was blood, sampled before antiretroviral therapy. All receptors derive from an adult with HIV infection. The donor label of this sample is uncertain.

This clonotype was seen a handful of times. The chain links TRBV18 to TRBJ1-1; possibly TRBD1 for D (5 bases). V was pared by 5 bases and J by 1 base, with 8 bases between. The CDR3 runs to 13 residues. From germline, CDR1 is KGHSH and CDR2 LQKENI. The CDR3 DNA reads TGTGCCAGCTCAACCGGGACGAACACTGAAGCTTTCTTT. This gives the protein CASSTGTNTEAFF.

Many counts were recorded for this clonotype. This chain links TRBV7-3 with TRBJ1-2; a possible D gene is TRBD1 (5 bases). Trimming cost V 5 bases and J 3 bases, with 10 bases left between them. CDR1 SGHTA and CDR2 FQGTGA come from the germline V gene. The CDR3 loop spans 13 amino acids. CDR3 sequence: CASSGDGYYGYTF. The CDR3 nucleotides read TGTGCCAGCAGCGGGGACGGATACTATGGCTACACCTTC. The full variable domain, in which reference TRBV7-3 and TRBJ1-2 provide the parts outside the CDR3, is GAGVSQTPSNKVTEKGKYVELRCDPISGHTALYWYRQSLGQGPEFLIYFQGTGAADDSGLPNDRFFAVRPEGSVSTLKIQRTERGDSAVYLCASSGDGYYGYTFGSGTRLTVV.

This clonotype was picked up many times. A read error may produce the germline difference seen at one junction end. The CDR3 loop reads CASSLAGQGADTQYF. CDR3 coding DNA: TGTGCTAGCAGCTTGGCTGGACAGGGGGCTGATACGCAGTATTTT. The V gene is TRBV7-7, the J gene TRBJ2-3, with 11 bases aligning to TRBD1. The CDR3 covers 15 residues. Per the germline V gene, CDR1 is SSHAT and CDR2 is FNYEAQ (reference sequence).

This clonotype has a count of ten or more. The rearrangement uses TRBV11-2 and TRBJ1-2; no definite D call. CDR3 length: 15 amino acids. Germline CDR1 and CDR2: SGHAT and FQNNGV. Trimming removed 0 bases at V and 6 bases at J, with 14 bases between. The CDR3 DNA reads TGTGCCAGCAGCTTAGAGGGTCCCATTACCCATGGCTACACCTTC. Protein product: CASSLEGPITHGYTF.

This clonotype was detected many times. In DNA, the CDR3 is TGTGCCAGCAGCGTAGATCCCTTTAGCAATCAGCCCCAGCATTTT. As protein: CASSVDPFSNQPQHF. The chain carries TRBV9 and TRBJ1-5, with D unclear. This CDR3 comprises 15 residues. With 0 bases removed from V and 0 bases from J, the gap between germline ends came to 7 bases. Germline values: CDR1 SGDLS, CDR2 YYNGEE.

The table lists this clonotype with many counts. The chain has TRBV7-9 and TRBJ2-2; D is unresolved. The V end was cut by 1 base, the J end by 1 base, with 13 bases between. The CDR3 loop spans 17 amino acids. Looked up from germline, CDR1 is SEHNR and CDR2 is FQNEAQ (reference sequence). The CDR3 DNA reads as TGTGCCAGCAGCTTAGATTTGGGCACATTGAACACCGGGGAGCTGTTTTTT. This codes for CASSLDLGTLNTGELFF.

This clonotype came up a few times. CDR3 amino acids: CASSKEEGIGGELFF. The CDR3 bases are TGTGCCAGCAGCAAAGAAGAGGGAATAGGCGGGGAGCTGTTTTTT. The genes are TRBV21-1 and TRBJ2-2; the DNA was not compared with TRBD2, the D call given in the table. TRBV21-1 is classified as a pseudogene. The CDR3 length is 15 residues.

This clonotype was observed at least ten times. V is TRBV12-3 or TRBV12-4 and J is TRBJ1-1; D is perhaps TRBD1 (5 bases). V dropped 9 bases and J dropped 0 bases, with 14 bases sitting between them. This CDR3 region has 14 residues. The CDR3 region is CASSWGGLNTEAFF. CDR3 bases: TGTGCCAGTTCCTGGGGCGGTTTGAACACTGAAGCTTTCTTT.

The chain links TRBV6-5 to TRBJ2-3; 8 nucleotides match TRBD1. The germline gives CDR1 MNHEY, CDR2 SVGAGI. The V and J ends lost 5 bases and 5 bases, in that order; junction bases with no gene match: 6. The CDR3 contains 14 residues. This chain's CDR3 is CASSQKQGGDTQYF. In nucleotides, the CDR3 is TGTGCCAGCAGTCAGAAACAGGGGGGAGATACGCAGTATTTT.

The sample holds many counts of this clonotype. The chain carries TRBV12-3 or TRBV12-4 and TRBJ2-2; perhaps TRBD2 as D (6 bases). With 6 bases removed from V and 3 bases from J, the gap between germline ends came to 11 bases. CDR3 length: 14 residues. Here the CDR3 reads CASSGTGDTGELFF. DNA of the CDR3: TGTGCCAGCAGCGGGACGGGAGACACCGGGGAGCTGTTTTTT.

To note about this clonotype: This may stem from a read error, because a much larger clone lies one nucleotide away. The chain couples TRBV19 to TRBJ1-6, with D possibly matching TRBD1 (5 bases). The CDR3 runs 12 residues. The germline CDR1 and CDR2 sequences are LNHDA and SQIVND (reference sequence). Trimming shortened V by 6 bases and J by 6 bases, and 6 bases separated the two germline ends. CDR3 sequence reads: CASRGVNSPLHF. CDR3 nucleotide sequence: TGTGCCAGTAGGGGGGTTAATTCACCCCTCCACTTT.

The sample holds many counts of this clonotype. The chain links TRBV12-3 or TRBV12-4 to TRBJ1-5; perhaps TRBD1 as D (6 bases). The CDR3 spans 14 residues. The germline V and J ends were trimmed by 6 bases and 4 bases, with 13 bases remaining between them. The CDR3 loop reads CASSLLTGNQPQHF. CDR3 nucleotides: TGTGCCAGCAGCCTACTCACAGGGAATCAGCCCCAGCATTTT.

This clonotype was picked up many times. This sequence joins TRBV7-2 and TRBJ2-1; 11 nucleotides agree with TRBD2. The V gene end was trimmed by 5 bases and the J gene end by 10 bases; junction bases not matched to a gene: 10. Germline CDR1 is SGHTA and CDR2 is FQGNSA. This CDR3 spans 15 amino acids. As DNA, the CDR3 is TGTGCCAGCAGCCACACTAGCGGGAGTAGTCGAGAGCAGTTCTTC. It codes for CASSHTSGSSREQFF.

This clonotype was seen ten or more times. The chain carries TRBV19 and TRBJ1-1, with D unresolved. The CDR3 has 13 residues. Germline V gives CDR1 LNHDA, CDR2 SQIVND (reference sequence). V was shortened by 8 bases and J by 1 base, with 11 bases between the two germline ends. The CDR3, as DNA: TGTGCCAGTCGACACCCCCGGAACACTGAAGCTTTCTTT. Translating it yields CASRHPRNTEAFF.

This clonotype came up many times. The chain combines TRBV6-5 with TRBJ1-5; D remains unclear. V lost 2 bases to trimming and J lost 5 bases, with 13 bases between them. The germline gives CDR1 MNHEY, CDR2 SVGAGI. The CDR3 contains 15 residues. CDR3 amino acids: CASSYRWAGDQPQHF. DNA of the CDR3: TGTGCCAGCAGTTACCGTTGGGCAGGCGATCAGCCCCAGCATTTT.

This clonotype showed up many times. CDR3: CASSPTAGTTYEQYF. The CDR3 region has the DNA TGCGCCAGCAGCCCGACCGCGGGGACTACCTACGAGCAGTACTTC. The rearrangement links TRBV4-1 to TRBJ2-7; 7 positions agree with TRBD2. After removal of 4 bases from V and 2 bases from J, the junction contained 8 bases not matched to a gene. Germline-derived CDR1 and CDR2 are MGHRA and YSYEKL. The CDR3 covers 15 residues.

This clonotype was picked up many times. This chain links TRBV10-2 with TRBJ2-2; a possible D gene is TRBD2 (7 bases). CDR1 WSHSY and CDR2 SAAADI come from the germline V gene. This CDR3 is 17 amino acids long. Trimming left V 3 bases short and J 3 bases short, with 17 bases between. CDR3 residues: CASSDGRRGKDTGELFF. In DNA form, the CDR3 reads TGCGCCAGCAGTGACGGGAGGAGGGGGAAGGACACCGGGGAGCTGTTTTTT.

This clonotype was seen a few times. The CDR3 DNA reads as TGTGCCATCAGTGAGTTTTTCGCGGACGTCTTTAGCAATCAGCCCCAGCATTTT. Amino acids: CAISEFFADVFSNQPQHF. This chain links TRBV10-3 with TRBJ1-5; the D is unclear. With 1 base removed from V and 0 bases from J, the gap between germline ends came to 16 bases. CDR1 is ENHRY, CDR2 SYGVKD, per germline. The CDR3 extends over 18 amino acids.